These 12 T cell receptor beta chains were sequenced from one sample in a study of T-cell memory formation after mild COVID-19 (dated by TCRdb to about 2021). Library creation used 5' RACE. Sequencing used an Illumina NovaSeq 6000. TCRdb cleaned the public reads at Q25 with fastp, built clones with MiXCR and kept in-frame beta chains. Each record represents a unique CDR3 protein, reported with the most common genes and DNA among its rows. Counted in this sample were some 300,000 distinct CDR3 sequences; 19% of them appeared once. The top ten constitute approximately 21% of the sample. Sequencing was carried out using PBMCs or a T cell subset sorted from them (not recorded which). These receptors came from a man aged 18 to 29 who had mild COVID-19 (a few samples of this study predate the infection). The sample titles of this study are shuffled in the database, so cell type and time point are left out; the donor was told from shared clones.

In its sample, this clonotype was seen a few times. V usage is TRBV10-1 and J usage is TRBJ2-3, with unresolved D. This CDR3 has 15 residues. The germline gives CDR1 WNHNN, CDR2 SYGVQD (reference sequence). Trimming removed 0 bases from V and 2 bases from J, with 9 bases in between. CDR3 sequence reads: CASSESLGNTDTQYF. For the CDR3, the DNA is TGCGCCAGCAGTGAGTCACTCGGAAACACAGATACGCAGTATTTT.

This clonotype appeared a few times. This chain links TRBV19 with TRBJ1-5; the D gene is possibly TRBD1 (5 bases). V was shortened by 10 bases and J by 3 bases, with 22 bases between the two germline ends. This CDR3 has 16 amino acids. Germline assignment: CDR1 LNHDA and CDR2 SQIVND (reference sequence). The CDR3, as DNA: TGTGCCACCGAGGGTGGCAGGGCTTTTAACAATCAGCCCCAGCATTTT. It encodes CATEGGRAFNNQPQHF.

The rearrangement uses TRBV4-1 and TRBJ1-1; D is possibly TRBD1 (6 bases). This CDR3 region has 14 residues. CDR1 is MGHRA and CDR2 is YSYEKL in the germline V gene. V lost 2 bases and J 4 bases, leaving 11 bases between the germline ends. The CDR3 DNA sequence: TGCGCCAGCAGCCAACCACAGGGACGCACTGAAGCTTTCTTT. Amino acid sequence: CASSQPQGRTEAFF.

The gene calls are TRBV20-1 and TRBJ2-7; 7 nucleotides align to TRBD1. The CDR3 consists of 13 residues. The V gene end was trimmed by 2 bases and the J gene end by 7 bases; junction bases not matched to a gene: 8. From germline, CDR1 is DFQATT and CDR2 SNEGSKA (reference sequence). In DNA form, the CDR3 reads TGCAGTGCTAGATCGCGAGGGGGCGGTGAGCAGTACTTC. It yields the protein CSARSRGGGEQYF.

The chain joins TRBV19 to TRBJ1-2; no firm D call. The V end lost 7 bases, the J end lost 4 bases, and 16 bases lay between the germline ends. Germline V gene lookup returns CDR1 LNHDA and CDR2 SQIVND (reference sequence). The CDR3 contains 14 residues. Here the CDR3 DNA reads TGTGCCAGTACTTTCGGCCGCCCTCTCTATGGCTACACCTTC. Translated: CASTFGRPLYGYTF. Filled out from reference TRBV19 and TRBJ1-2, the complete variable domain reads DGGITQSPKYLFRKEGQNVTLSCEQNLNHDAMYWYRQDPGQGLRLIYYSQIVNDFQKGDIAEGYSVSREKKESFPLTVTSAQKNPTAFYLCASTFGRPLYGYTFGSGTRLTVV.

This clonotype was found a few times. The rearrangement uses TRBV5-1 and TRBJ2-5; D is uncertain. The CDR3 extends over 15 amino acids. Looked up from germline, CDR1 is SGHRS and CDR2 is YFSETQ. V lost 2 bases and J 4 bases, leaving 15 bases between the germline ends. This CDR3 reads CASSLGLEVGETQYF. The CDR3 DNA sequence: TGCGCCAGCAGCTTAGGCCTAGAGGTGGGAGAGACCCAGTACTTC.

This clonotype was recorded a few times. The rearrangement uses TRBV12-3 or TRBV12-4 and TRBJ2-5, with D tentatively TRBD1 or TRBD2 (5 bases each). Trimming took off 8 bases at V and 4 bases at J, with 17 bases between the two ends. This CDR3 has 14 residues. This CDR3 is CASRPGFGGETQYF. The CDR3 bases are TGTGCCAGCCGGCCAGGGTTCGGAGGAGAGACCCAGTACTTC.

The chain uses TRBV6-4 and TRBJ2-7; D may match TRBD1 or TRBD2 (5 bases each). CDR1 MRHNA and CDR2 SNTAGT come from the germline V gene. The CDR3 has 13 amino acids. V lost 0 bases and J 4 bases, leaving 7 bases between the germline ends. The CDR3 coding sequence is TGTGCCAGCAGTGACTCATGGGGGTACGAGCAGTACGTC. It codes for CASSDSWGYEQYV.

The V call is TRBV9, the J call TRBJ2-7, with 11 bases matching TRBD2. Germline V gene sequence: CDR1 SGDLS, CDR2 YYNGEE. The CDR3 covers 15 residues. V lost 3 bases and J lost 0; bases outside the gene matches: 2. The CDR3 reads CASSAGLAASYEQYF. CDR3 nucleotide sequence: TGTGCCAGCAGCGCGGGACTAGCGGCCTCCTACGAGCAGTACTTC.

This clonotype has only a few counts. The rearrangement links TRBV7-9 to TRBJ1-2, with D possibly matching TRBD1 (5 bases). Germline values: CDR1 SEHNR, CDR2 FQNEAQ (reference sequence). The CDR3 extends over 14 amino acids. Trimming pared 1 base from V and 3 bases from J, leaving 9 bases between. This chain's CDR3 is CASSLGGSDYGYTF. In nucleotides, the CDR3 is TGTGCCAGCAGCTTAGGGGGCAGTGACTATGGCTACACCTTC.

This clonotype was recorded a few times. The V call is TRBV2, the J call TRBJ2-5; 7 nucleotides line up with TRBD2. Trimming removed 5 bases from V and 5 bases from J; junction bases left unmatched: 11. Germline V gives CDR1 SNHLY, CDR2 FYNNEI. This CDR3 has 15 amino acids. The CDR3 DNA sequence: TGTGCCAGCAGTCCCGGGACTACCGAGGGGGAGACCCAGTACTTC. As protein: CASSPGTTEGETQYF.

The chain joins TRBV30 to TRBJ1-1; 7 positions match TRBD1. Germline CDR1 is GTSNPN and CDR2 is SVGIG (reference sequence). J was trimmed by 0 bases and V by 0 bases; bases with no gene match: 7. CDR3 length: 16 residues. As DNA, the CDR3 is TGTGCCTGGAGTGTAGGTGAAGGGGGCATGAACACTGAAGCTTTCTTT. It specifies CAWSVGEGGMNTEAFF.